The clone carrying this T cell receptor (beta chain) was found many times. This specimen belongs to a study of T cells in Graves' hyperthyroidism and ophthalmopathy. CDR1 is SGHVS, CDR2 FQNEAQ, per germline. V was clipped by 1 base and J by 4 bases, with 14 bases between them. The CDR3 sequence is 16 residues long. Researchers amplified the TCR beta CDR3 regions from RNA transcripts. With the HTBI primer set, the TCR CDR3 went through a first round of RT-PCR. TCRdb ran MiXCR on the multiplex PCR reads and lists one entry per CDR3 protein. The sample records hundreds of thousands of distinct CDR3 sequences, around 13% being singletons.

This chain uses TRBV7-8 with TRBJ1-3; TRBD1 might be the D (5 bases). Material: blood. The receptor comes from a woman under 30 with Graves' hyperthyroidism. CDR3 in amino acids: CASSLVGAGTGNTIYF. The CDR3 DNA reads as TGTGCCAGCAGCTTAGTTGGGGCAGGGACCGGAAACACCATATATTTT.